Reported below is one T cell receptor (beta chain). Its antigen is not known. Other DNA sequences from this sample encode an identical CDR3 as well. These data belong to a study of cytomegalovirus exposure and HLA in healthy donors. Whole-study findings and limits: TCR beta V- and J-gene trimming was later associated with a missense DCLRE1C variant.

Primers: 60 Vbeta forward and 13 Jbeta reverse. The authors' processing: As a later analysis found, there were tens of millions of unique TCR beta chains, of which roughly 11 million were shared. Here immunoSEQ multiplex PCR was the method, and the copy in TCRdb shows in-frame clones only, minus some. That table gives V, J and clone size, and the DNA gave D and trimming. The table lists 55,000 to 80,000 clones, over 60% of them singletons. V was clipped by 3 bases and J by 0 bases; unmatched bases: 9. Germline loops: CDR1 SGDLS, CDR2 YYNGEE. The CDR3 length is 18 residues. The chain combines TRBV9 with TRBJ2-3, with 11 bases identical to TRBD2. This TCR came from a man aged 45 to 65 in good health and CMV-seropositive. Source material: PBMCs. This chain's CDR3 is CASSGGLAEATSTDTQYF. CDR3 DNA: TGTGCCAGCAGCGGGGGACTAGCGGAAGCCACTAGCACAGATACGCAGTATTTT.